What follows are 27 T cell receptor beta chains derived from one specimen sequenced in a study of blood T cell repertoires in COVID-19. TCRdb's table, derived via immunoSEQ multiplex PCR, lists solely in-frame clones and lacks some. Of roughly 300,000 clones listed, 75% to 85% are singletons. Sequenced material: peripheral blood. Receptors were obtained from a human donor in a cohort sampled during active COVID-19.

The gene calls are TRBV27 and TRBJ2-7; no definite D call. Trimming took off 5 bases at V and 6 bases at J, with 8 bases between the two ends. This CDR3 comprises 11 residues. From germline, CDR1 is MNHEY and CDR2 SMNVEV (reference sequence). CDR3: CASSPPSEQYF. Written as DNA, the CDR3 is TGTGCCAGCAGTCCCCCCTCCGAGCAGTACTTC.

This chain uses TRBV5-6 with TRBJ1-1; weak D call: TRBD1 (5 bases). V lost 0 bases to trimming and J lost 5 bases, with 11 bases between them. CDR3 size: 14 residues. Germline V gives CDR1 SGHDT, CDR2 YYEEEE. The CDR3 sequence is CASSLVRGLTEAFF. Here the CDR3 DNA reads TGTGCCAGCAGCTTGGTGCGGGGCCTAACTGAAGCTTTCTTT. The full variable domain, its missing parts supplied by reference TRBV5-6 and TRBJ1-1, is DAGVTQSPTHLIKTRGQQVTLRCSPKSGHDTVSWYQQALGQGPQFIFQYYEEEERQRGNFPDRFSGHQFPNYSSELNVNALLLGDSALYLCASSLVRGLTEAFFGQGTRLTVV.

The J gene is TRBJ2-1, the V gene TRBV11-2; D may be TRBD1 (5 bases). V was cut by 5 bases and J by 4 bases, with 18 bases left in between. The CDR3 runs to 16 residues. Per the germline V gene, CDR1 is SGHAT and CDR2 is FQNNGV. CDR3 coding DNA: TGTGCCAGCAGCCGCCAGGACAATAGTCTTTACAATGAGCAGTTCTTC. It translates to CASSRQDNSLYNEQFF. Full variable domain (outside the CDR3, taken from reference TRBV11-2 and TRBJ2-1): EAGVAQSPRYKIIEKRQSVAFWCNPISGHATLYWYQQILGQGPKLLIQFQNNGVVDDSQLPKDRFSAERLKGVDSTLKIQPAKLEDSAVYLCASSRQDNSLYNEQFFGPGTRLTVL.

This chain joins TRBV11-3 and TRBJ2-1; 14 bases are a match to TRBD2. The V gene end was trimmed by 2 bases and the J gene end by 1 base; junction bases not matched to a gene: 7. Looked up from germline, CDR1 is SGHNT and CDR2 is YENEEA. This CDR3 is built from 19 residues. As DNA, the CDR3 is TGTGCCAGCAGCTTAAGGCGGGGGACTAGCGGGGGTTCCTACAATGAGCAGTTCTTC. Protein sequence: CASSLRRGTSGGSYNEQFF.

The chain is built from TRBV6-5 and TRBJ2-3, with 7 bases that match TRBD1. Unmatched junction bases numbered 2, after V lost 1 base and J lost 4 bases. Germline CDR1 reads MNHEY; CDR2 reads SVGAGI. CDR3 length equals 14 residues. CDR3 bases: TGTGCCAGCAGTTACTTGACAGGGTCAGATACGCAGTATTTT. Translating gives CASSYLTGSDTQYF.

The chain joins TRBV7-8 to TRBJ1-2, with D possibly TRBD1 on 5 matching bases. Per the germline V gene, CDR1 is SGHVS and CDR2 is FQNEAQ. The CDR3 is 12 amino acids. The V gene lost 5 bases and the J gene lost 7 bases, with 11 bases spanning the gap. The CDR3: CASSPGIFGYTF. CDR3 nucleotides: TGTGCCAGCAGCCCAGGGATTTTTGGCTACACCTTC. The variable domain in full, with the rest retrieved from reference TRBV7-8 and TRBJ1-2, is GAGVSQSPRYKVAKRGQDVALRCDPISGHVSLFWYQQALGQGPEFLTYFQNEAQLDKSGLPSDRFFAERPEGSVSTLKIQRTQQEDSAVYLCASSPGIFGYTFGSGTRLTVV.

The chain uses TRBV6-5 and TRBJ2-7, with 10 bases matching TRBD2. Germline CDR1 is MNHEY and CDR2 is SVGAGI. Trimming took 9 bases from V and 1 from J; bases not matched to a gene: 9. The length of the CDR3 is 15 residues. CDR3 DNA: TGTGCCAGTCACCCTTTACTAGCGGGGTCCTACGAGCAGTACTTC. Amino acid sequence: CASHPLLAGSYEQYF.

This clone was found a few times. Other DNA sequences in the same sample also yield this CDR3. The chain joins TRBV5-6 to TRBJ1-2; TRBD1 aligns across 8 bases. Germline loops: CDR1 SGHDT, CDR2 YYEEEE. The CDR3 runs to 16 residues. V trimming: 4 bases; J trimming: 4 bases; junction bases outside the gene matches: 12. The CDR3 sequence is CASSGPGTGGTYGYTF. DNA for the CDR3: TGTGCCAGCAGCGGGCCCGGGACAGGAGGTACCTATGGCTACACCTTC. The full variable domain, with the rest looked up from reference TRBV5-6 and TRBJ1-2, is DAGVTQSPTHLIKTRGQQVTLRCSPKSGHDTVSWYQQALGQGPQFIFQYYEEEERQRGNFPDRFSGHQFPNYSSELNVNALLLGDSALYLCASSGPGTGGTYGYTFGSGTRLTVV.

The V call is TRBV9, the J call TRBJ2-7, with 10 nucleotides matching TRBD2. The junction had 3 bases not matched to a gene; V was cut back by 0 bases and J by 3 bases. The germline gives CDR1 SGDLS, CDR2 YYNGEE. CDR3 length equals 15 residues. Here the CDR3 reads CASSVETSGYYEQYF. CDR3 nucleotide sequence: TGTGCCAGCAGCGTAGAGACTAGCGGGTACTACGAGCAGTACTTC.

The chain has TRBV20-1 and TRBJ2-3; D perhaps matches TRBD1 (6 bases). The germline CDR1 and CDR2 sequences are DFQATT and SNEGSKA (reference sequence). Trimming took off 3 bases at V and 4 bases at J, with 11 bases between the two ends. The CDR3 totals 13 residues. The DNA of the CDR3 is TGCAGTGCTAGTATCAGGGGCGCAGATACGCAGTATTTT. As protein: CSASIRGADTQYF.

This clone has more than one count but fewer than ten. The J gene is TRBJ2-3, the V gene TRBV7-2, with D perhaps TRBD2 (5 bases). Per the germline V gene, CDR1 is SGHTA and CDR2 is FQGNSA. The CDR3 covers 12 residues. The V and J ends lost 5 bases and 10 bases respectively, with 13 bases between them. The CDR3 coding sequence is TGTGCCAGCAGCCCCCGGACTTCCTCGCAGTATTTT. Protein: CASSPRTSSQYF.

The J gene is TRBJ2-2, the V gene TRBV7-9, with 9 nucleotides matching TRBD1. Germline CDR1 is SEHNR and CDR2 is FQNEAQ (reference sequence). Trimming took 2 bases from V and 4 from J; bases not matched to a gene: 2. CDR3 length: 15 amino acids. The CDR3 is CASSLRDRVTGELFF. The CDR3 DNA follows: TGTGCCAGCAGCTTAAGGGACAGGGTCACCGGGGAGCTGTTTTTT.

The chain carries TRBV5-4 and TRBJ1-6, with unresolved D. CDR1 and CDR2 from the germline V gene are SGHNT and YYREEE (reference sequence). This CDR3 comprises 18 residues. Trimming cost V 2 bases and J 4 bases, with 19 bases left between them. As DNA, the CDR3 is TGTGCCAGCAGCTTTACCCTGACGCCTAAGGAGTATAATTCACCCCTCCACTTT. Protein sequence: CASSFTLTPKEYNSPLHF.

The CDR3 DNA reads TGCAGTGCTAGAGAAATAGATGGCTACACCTTC. Protein sequence: CSAREIDGYTF. This chain joins TRBV20-1 and TRBJ1-2; D not certain. V was trimmed by 0 bases and J by 6 bases, leaving 5 bases between them. The CDR3 has 11 amino acids. Per the germline V gene, CDR1 is DFQATT and CDR2 is SNEGSKA (reference sequence).

The DNA of the CDR3 is TGTGCCAGCTCACCACTGATCGAGGCGCAGTATTTT. This sequence encodes CASSPLIEAQYF. The chain uses TRBV18 and TRBJ2-3, with D uncertain. CDR3 length: 12 residues. Germline V CDR1 and CDR2: KGHSH, LQKENI. V gave up 1 base and J gave up 10 bases, with 9 bases separating them.

V and J are TRBV19 and TRBJ1-5; the D is unclear. Germline lookup yields CDR1 LNHDA and CDR2 SQIVND (reference sequence). This CDR3 has 14 residues. V was pared by 2 bases and J by 6 bases, with 11 bases between. CDR3 loop: CASSISGKGQPQHF. In DNA, the CDR3 is TGTGCCAGTAGTATATCGGGGAAGGGTCAGCCCCAGCATTTT.

Concerning this clone itself: One end of the junction varies from germline; a read error may be responsible. The chain links TRBV7-3 to TRBJ1-2; 8 bases agree with TRBD1. The CDR3 has 15 residues. Germline loops: CDR1 SGHTA, CDR2 FQGTGA. The CDR3 region has the DNA TGTGCCAGCAGGTTAACCGGGACAGGAGCTTTGGGCTACACCTTC. Translating it yields CASRLTGTGALGYTF.

This clone was seen only once. The chain is built from TRBV6-5 and TRBJ2-7; D may be TRBD2 (7 bases). V was pared by 7 bases and J by 3 bases, with 13 bases between. Germline lookup yields CDR1 MNHEY and CDR2 SVGAGI. The CDR3 is 13 residues long. The CDR3 nucleotides are TGTGCCAGCATGGAGGGGGGGGTCTACGAGCAGTACTTC. Translating gives CASMEGGVYEQYF.

The chain recombines TRBV15 with TRBJ2-7; 9 bases line up with TRBD2. Unmatched junction bases numbered 6, after V lost 8 bases and J lost 4 bases. CDR3 length: 13 amino acids. The V gene's germline CDR1 is LNHNV and CDR2 YYDKDF (reference sequence). The CDR3 DNA follows: TGTGCCACCGCGGGGGGGCGAGGGTACGAGCAGTACTTC. Translating gives CATAGGRGYEQYF. Together with reference TRBV15 and TRBJ2-7, the CDR3 gives the full variable domain: DAMVIQNPRYQVTQFGKPVTLSCSQTLNHNVMYWYQQKSSQAPKLLFHYYDKDFNNEADTPDNFQSRRPNTSFCFLDIRSPGLGDTAMYLCATAGGRGYEQYFGPGTRLTVT.

The CDR3 spells CASSLEAGFGNTIYF. The CDR3 region has the DNA TGTGCCAGCAGCTTAGAGGCAGGGTTCGGGAACACCATATATTTT. This chain uses TRBV7-9 with TRBJ1-3; TRBD1 is a possible D gene (5 bases). The CDR3 has 15 amino acids. V was cut by 1 base and J by 7 bases, with 14 bases left in between. From germline, CDR1 is SEHNR and CDR2 FQNEAQ (reference sequence).

This sequence joins TRBV5-6 and TRBJ2-2, with D maybe TRBD1 (6 bases). CDR3 size: 15 residues. Trimming stripped 3 bases from V and 1 base from J, with 10 bases between. Germline V gene lookup returns CDR1 SGHDT and CDR2 YYEEEE. This chain's CDR3 is CASSSRDKNTGELFF. DNA for the CDR3: TGTGCCAGCAGCTCGAGGGACAAGAACACCGGGGAGCTGTTTTTT.

As to this clone: This CDR3 is also generated by other DNA sequences in the sample. V usage is TRBV5-4 and J usage is TRBJ1-1, with TRBD1 matching 10 bases. V trimming: 3 bases; J trimming: 1 base; junction bases outside the gene matches: 3. The CDR3 length is 15 residues. Germline V gene sequence: CDR1 SGHNT, CDR2 YYREEE (reference sequence). CDR3 nucleotides: TGTGCCAGCAGCTCCCGGGACAGGGGGAACACTGAAGCTTTCTTT. Translation gives CASSSRDRGNTEAFF.

This chain joins TRBV6-5 and TRBJ2-1; 9 bases map to TRBD2. Germline CDR1 is MNHEY and CDR2 is SVGAGI. The length of the CDR3 is 15 residues. The V gene end was trimmed by 6 bases and the J gene end by 1 base; junction bases not matched to a gene: 4. The CDR3 loop reads CASRNSGGSYNEQFF. CDR3 bases: TGTGCCAGCAGGAATAGCGGGGGTTCCTACAATGAGCAGTTCTTC.

The V call is TRBV24-1, the J call TRBJ1-2; TRBD1 aligns across 10 bases. This CDR3 is 16 amino acids long. Trimming took 4 bases from V and 5 from J; bases not matched to a gene: 9. From germline, CDR1 is KGHDR and CDR2 SFDVKD. Written as DNA, the CDR3 is TGTGCCACCAGTGACACCGGGACAGGGGAAGATTATGGCTACACCTTC. Protein product: CATSDTGTGEDYGYTF.

CDR3 in amino acids: CASSRLAGAVFSYNEQFF. In DNA, the CDR3 is TGTGCCAGCAGCCGACTAGCGGGGGCCGTGTTCTCCTACAATGAGCAGTTCTTC. The chain is built from TRBV7-9 and TRBJ2-1; 12 bases match TRBD2. The CDR3 is 18 amino acids. After removal of 5 bases from V and 0 bases from J, the junction contained 8 bases not matched to a gene. CDR1 is SEHNR, CDR2 FQNEAQ, per germline (reference sequence). Full variable domain (outside the CDR3, taken from reference TRBV7-9 and TRBJ2-1): DTGVSQNPRHKITKRGQNVTFRCDPISEHNRLYWYRQTLGQGPEFLTYFQNEAQLEKSRLLSDRFSAERPKGSFSTLEIQRTEQGDSAMYLCASSRLAGAVFSYNEQFFGPGTRLTVL.

The V and J genes are TRBV5-5 and TRBJ2-7, with D tentatively TRBD1 (6 bases). Trimming shortened V by 6 bases and J by 2 bases, and 15 bases separated the two germline ends. The germline V gene has CDR1 SGHKS and CDR2 YYEKEE (reference sequence). The CDR3 contains 14 residues. The CDR3 spells CASKIRDTPYEQYF. The DNA of the CDR3 is TGTGCCAGCAAGATAAGGGACACCCCCTACGAGCAGTACTTC.

CDR3 region: CASSSPTGGNPNEQFF. As DNA, the CDR3 is TGTGCCAGCAGCTCCCCGACAGGGGGTAACCCCAATGAGCAGTTCTTC. The chain links TRBV7-3 to TRBJ2-1; 9 positions agree with TRBD1. The CDR3 length is 16 residues. Unmatched junction bases numbered 10, after V lost 4 bases and J lost 6 bases. Germline V gene data show CDR1 as SGHTA and CDR2 as FQGTGA.